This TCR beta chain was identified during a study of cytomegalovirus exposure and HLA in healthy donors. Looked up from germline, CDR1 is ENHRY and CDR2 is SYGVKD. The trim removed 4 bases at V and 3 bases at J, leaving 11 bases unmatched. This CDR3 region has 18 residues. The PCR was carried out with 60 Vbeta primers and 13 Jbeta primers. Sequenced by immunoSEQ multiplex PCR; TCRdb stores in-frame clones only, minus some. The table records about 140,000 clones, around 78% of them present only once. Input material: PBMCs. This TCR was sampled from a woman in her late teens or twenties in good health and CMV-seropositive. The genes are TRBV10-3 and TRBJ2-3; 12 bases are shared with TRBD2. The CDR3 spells CAISGGASGGAGTDTQYF. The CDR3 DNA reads TGTGCCATCAGTGGTGGGGCTAGCGGGGGGGCTGGGACAGATACGCAGTATTTT.